This TCR beta chain was found in a study of human T cells and chemical hapten exposure. Of note for this clonotype: Its target is unknown.

General study points: DPC sensitization left the count of TCRs above 1 in 1000 unchanged.

Time point indicated: pre-sensitization, week 0. As to treatment: therapeutic diphenylcyclopropenone sensitization with weekly scalp DPC. TCRdb recomputed calls from the RACE reads with MiXCR, one row per CDR3 protein. Counted here are roughly 40,000 distinct CDR3 sequences, around an eighth occurring once; the ten biggest clones make up about 6%. Trimming removed 5 bases from V and 4 bases from J; junction bases left unmatched: 6. This CDR3 is 14 amino acids long. Germline V gene data show CDR1 as SGHVS and CDR2 as FQNEAQ. The sample in question was whole blood, obtained in connection with sensitization to the hapten diphenylcyclopropenone (DPC). The sequence was obtained from a woman aged 25 to 39 with alopecia areata. Some clones in this sample may be carry-over from other donors' samples. The chain recombines TRBV7-8 with TRBJ2-3; 7 bases align to TRBD1. This chain's CDR3 is CASSLDRRPDTQYF. In DNA form, the CDR3 reads TGTGCCAGCAGCCTGGACAGGCGACCAGATACGCAGTATTTT.